This passage covers 5 T cell receptor beta chains from one sample sequenced in a study of OX40 agonist ivuxolimab in advanced cancers. The library came from the immunoSEQ multiplex PCR assay. TCRdb re-hosts the immuneACCESS table, in-frame sequences only. Its copies lack some clones; in the studies checked, an unresolved V gene accounts for under half of them, and the cause for the rest is not known. This sample has around 23,000 clones in its table, and 65% to 85% of those were observed once. Roughly 18% of the sample is held by the ten biggest clonotypes. The source was CD4+ or CD8+ T cells sorted from blood, collected in a trial of the OX40 agonist ivuxolimab. All receptors derive from an adult with an advanced solid tumor such as melanoma, head and neck, liver or kidney cancer.

This clone was seen a few times. This chain connects TRBV7-2 to TRBJ2-7, with TRBD2 identical over 9 bases. Germline V gives CDR1 SGHTA, CDR2 FQGNSA. J lost 6 bases, V lost 4 bases, and 10 bases had no gene match. The CDR3 is 15 amino acids. The CDR3 nucleotides are TGTGCCAGCAGCTCGCTAGCGGGAACGGTAAGCGAGCAGTACTTC. Its translation is CASSSLAGTVSEQYF.

J is TRBJ2-3 and V is TRBV7-3, with D hard to call. CDR3 size: 13 residues. From germline, CDR1 is SGHTA and CDR2 FQGTGA. Trimming removed 2 bases at V and 2 bases at J, with 5 bases between. CDR3 sequence reads: CASSLVPTDTQYF. As DNA, the CDR3 is TGTGCCAGCAGCTTAGTACCCACAGATACGCAGTATTTT.

This clone was detected only once. The chain is built from TRBV28 and TRBJ2-6, with a possible D match to TRBD2 (5 bases). The CDR3 spans 18 residues. The germline gives CDR1 MDHEN, CDR2 SYDVKM. Trimming removed 3 bases at V and 4 bases at J, with 19 bases between. CDR3 sequence: CASSLGRNFKAGANVLTF. CDR3 nucleotide sequence: TGTGCCAGCAGTTTGGGGAGAAACTTTAAGGCGGGGGCCAACGTCCTGACTTTC.

The chain couples TRBV7-9 to TRBJ2-5; D is perhaps TRBD2 (7 bases). V lost 1 base to trimming and J lost 5 bases, with 11 bases between them. Per germline, CDR1 SEHNR and CDR2 FQNEAQ (reference sequence). This CDR3 region has 14 residues. The DNA of the CDR3 is TGTGCCAGCAGCTTAGGGACTAGGGGGGAGACCCAGTACTTC. Translation gives CASSLGTRGETQYF.

Only one count was recorded for this clone. Sequence at one end of the junction differs from germline and may be a read error. J is TRBJ1-4 and V is TRBV7-2; 9 nucleotides match TRBD1. Germline V gives CDR1 SGHTA, CDR2 FQGNSA. CDR3 size: 14 residues. The CDR3 nucleotides read TGTGCCGGCAGCTTTGACAGGGGGAATGAAAAACTGTTTTTT. The encoded protein is CAGSFDRGNEKLFF.